This TCR beta chain was recorded in a study of response to subunit inactivated influenza vaccine. TCRdb reprocessed the RT-PCR reads via MiXCR and lists one record per CDR3 protein. This table has under 550,000 distinct CDR3 sequences, 6% to 9% appearing once. Concerning this clonotype itself: What it binds is not known.

General study points: Each seasonal influenza vaccination recruits few new T cells, the authors suggested.

Sequencing was performed on PBMCs from blood, taken approximately 25 months after vaccination. This clonotype was obtained from a man between 50 and 75 years old who received an inactivated influenza vaccine.

The CDR3 reads CASSSARGPDYGYTF. The DNA for the CDR3 is TGTGCCAGCAGCTCAGCTCGGGGGCCGGACTATGGCTACACCTTC. The V and J genes are TRBV7-9 and TRBJ1-2; a weak D match, TRBD1 (6 bases). The V gene lost 4 bases and the J gene lost 3 bases, with 15 bases spanning the gap. This CDR3 is built from 15 residues. The germline V gene encodes CDR1 SEHNR and CDR2 FQNEAQ (reference sequence).